This T cell receptor beta chain was sequenced during a study of identical twins. Study-wide results and limits: Zero-insertion analyses might be partly confounded by invariant T cells like MAIT and iNKT.

The CDR3 contains 15 residues. V shed 4 bases, J shed 4 bases, and the junction held 7 bases outside the gene matches. Germline CDR1 is SGHDN and CDR2 is FVKESK. Using its own MiXCR run on the 5' RACE reads, TCRdb lists one record per CDR3 protein. The sample includes around 510,000 distinct CDR3 sequences, roughly an eighth of them seen just once. This clonotype was found a few times. Its specificity is unknown. The data also belong to a second study, concerning yellow fever vaccine responses in identical twins.

Source material: CD4+ T cells sorted from blood. The receptor was derived from a woman aged 18-29 years in good health. The chain links TRBV14 to TRBJ2-1, with 7 bases fitting TRBD2. The CDR3 loop reads CASSPPGLLYNEQFF. As DNA, the CDR3 is TGTGCCAGCAGCCCCCCGGGACTACTTTACAATGAGCAGTTCTTC.